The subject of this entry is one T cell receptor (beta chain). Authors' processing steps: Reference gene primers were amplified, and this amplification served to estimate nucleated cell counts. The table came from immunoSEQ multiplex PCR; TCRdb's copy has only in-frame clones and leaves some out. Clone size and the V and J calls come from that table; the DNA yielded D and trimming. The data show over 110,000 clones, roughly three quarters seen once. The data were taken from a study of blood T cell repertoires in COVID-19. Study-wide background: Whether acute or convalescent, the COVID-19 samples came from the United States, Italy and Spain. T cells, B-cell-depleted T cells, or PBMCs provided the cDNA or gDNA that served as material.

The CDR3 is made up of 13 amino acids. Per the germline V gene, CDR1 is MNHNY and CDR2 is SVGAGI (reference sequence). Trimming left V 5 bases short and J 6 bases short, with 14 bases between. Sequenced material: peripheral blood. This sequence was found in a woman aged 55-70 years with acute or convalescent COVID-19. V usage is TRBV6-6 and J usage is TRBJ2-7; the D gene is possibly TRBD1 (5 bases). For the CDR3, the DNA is TGTGCCAGCAGTACAGGCTATGTGGGCGAGCAGTACTTC. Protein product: CASSTGYVGEQYF.